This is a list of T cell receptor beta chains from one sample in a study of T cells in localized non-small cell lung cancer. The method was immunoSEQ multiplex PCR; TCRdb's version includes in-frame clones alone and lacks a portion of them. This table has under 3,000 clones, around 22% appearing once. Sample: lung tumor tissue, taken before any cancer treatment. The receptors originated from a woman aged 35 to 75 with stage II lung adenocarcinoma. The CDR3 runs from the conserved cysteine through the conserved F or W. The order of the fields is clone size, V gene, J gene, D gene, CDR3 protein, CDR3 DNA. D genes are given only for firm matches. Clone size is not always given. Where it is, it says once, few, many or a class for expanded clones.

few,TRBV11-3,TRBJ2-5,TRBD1,CASSGGQGAGIRETQYF,TGTGCCAGCAGCGGGGGACAGGGGGCTGGTATACGTGAGACCCAGTACTTC
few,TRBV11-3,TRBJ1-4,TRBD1,CASSLTGVEVGKLFF,TGTGCCAGCAGCTTGACAGGGGTGGAGGTGGGAAAACTGTTTTTT
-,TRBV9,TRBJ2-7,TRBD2,CASSVVSGTSEQYF,TGTGCCAGCAGCGTAGTAAGCGGGACTTCCGAGCAGTACTTC
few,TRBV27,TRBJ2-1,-,CASSLHQGEILNKQFF,TGTGCCAGCAGCTTACATCAAGGGGAGATCCTCAATAAGCAGTTCTTC
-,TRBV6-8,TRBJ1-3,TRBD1,CASSYSAGQGSGNTIYF,TGTGCCAGCAGTTATTCGGCGGGACAGGGGTCTGGAAACACCATATATTTT
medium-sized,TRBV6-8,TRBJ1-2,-,CASSSGGDGYTF,TGTGCCAGCAGTTCCGGAGGTGATGGCTACACCTTC
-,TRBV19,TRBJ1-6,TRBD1,CASTKDRENSPLHF,TGTGCCAGTACCAAAGACAGGGAAAATTCACCCCTCCACTTT
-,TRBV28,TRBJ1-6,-,CAAGLTAYNSPLHF,TGTGCCGCCGGATTGACAGCCTATAATTCACCCCTCCACTTT
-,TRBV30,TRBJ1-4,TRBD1,CAWSGQGKLFF,TGTGCCTGGAGTGGACAGGGTAAACTGTTTTTT
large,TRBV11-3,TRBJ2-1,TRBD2,CASSLDPSSGGDEQFF,TGTGCCAGCAGCTTAGATCCTTCTAGCGGGGGGGATGAGCAGTTCTTC
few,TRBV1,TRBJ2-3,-,CASSQDPRWQGENTDTQYF,TGCGCCAGCAGCCAAGATCCCCGGTGGCAGGGGGAGAACACAGATACGCAGTATTTT
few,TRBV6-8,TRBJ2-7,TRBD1,CASSPGTGGIYEQYF,TGTGCCAGCAGCCCCGGGACAGGGGGTATCTACGAGCAGTACTTC
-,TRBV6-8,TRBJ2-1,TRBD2,CAIGPFDSGRAEQFF,TGTGCCATCGGACCCTTCGATAGCGGGAGGGCGGAGCAGTTCTTC
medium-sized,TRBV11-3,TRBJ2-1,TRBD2,CASSGGLVSYEQFF,TGTGCCAGCAGCGGTGGACTAGTAAGCTATGAGCAGTTCTTC
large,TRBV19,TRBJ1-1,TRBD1,CASSIAGTGGGNEAFF,TGTGCCAGTAGTATAGCAGGGACAGGGGGAGGAAATGAAGCTTTCTTT
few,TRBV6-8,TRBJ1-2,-,CAISRDPGEGYTF,TGTGCCATCAGCCGGGACCCAGGTGAGGGCTACACCTTC
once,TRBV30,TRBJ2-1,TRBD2,CAWGLAGAYYYNEQFF,TGTGCCTGGGGACTAGCGGGAGCGTATTACTACAATGAGCAGTTCTTC
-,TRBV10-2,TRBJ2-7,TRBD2,CASGRALAGNSDEQYF,TGCGCCAGCGGGCGGGCCCTAGCGGGAAATTCGGACGAGCAGTACTTC
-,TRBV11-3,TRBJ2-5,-,CASSGDTETKYQETQYF,TGTGCCAGCAGCGGGGACACCGAAACGAAGTACCAAGAGACCCAGTACTTC
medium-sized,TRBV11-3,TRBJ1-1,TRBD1,CASSVWTGATSEAFF,TGTGCCAGCAGCGTATGGACAGGGGCCACTTCTGAAGCTTTCTTT
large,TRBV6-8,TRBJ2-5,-,CASSHSRQDQETQYF,TGTGCCAGCAGCCACTCGAGGCAGGACCAAGAGACCCAGTACTTC
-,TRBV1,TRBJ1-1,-,CASSQTETDTEAFF,TGCGCCAGCAGCCAGACCGAAACTGACACTGAAGCTTTCTTT
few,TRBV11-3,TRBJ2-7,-,CASSLVGTGYEQYF,TGTGCCAGCAGCTTAGTCGGGACTGGCTACGAGCAGTACTTC
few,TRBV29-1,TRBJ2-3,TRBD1,CSVLWTGGTDTQYF,TGCAGCGTCCTTTGGACAGGCGGGACAGATACGCAGTATTTT
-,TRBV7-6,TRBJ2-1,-,CASSQSRGANNEQFF,TGTGCCAGCAGCCAATCCCGGGGGGCTAACAATGAGCAGTTCTTC
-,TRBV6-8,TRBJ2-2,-,CASSYAGTGELFF,TGTGCCAGCAGTTACGCTGGGACCGGGGAGCTGTTTTTT
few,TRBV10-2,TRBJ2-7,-,CASSESSTSSYEQYF,TGCGCCAGCAGTGAGTCGAGTACTAGCAGCTACGAGCAGTACTTC
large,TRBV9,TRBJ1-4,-,CASSDTGGPNEKLFF,TGTGCCAGCAGCGATACGGGGGGACCTAATGAAAAACTGTTTTTT
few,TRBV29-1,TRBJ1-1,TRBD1,CSVRQGWGMNTEAFF,TGCAGCGTCCGACAGGGATGGGGGATGAACACTGAAGCTTTCTTT